Listed below are T cell receptor beta chains from one sample, sequenced in a study of blood T cell repertoires in COVID-19. Data came from immunoSEQ multiplex PCR; TCRdb stores just in-frame clones and leaves some out. The sample holds 100,000 to 150,000 clones; around 89% are singletons and the top ten take roughly 7.6%. The sample consisted of peripheral blood. The receptors here all came from a man aged 50-60 years with acute or convalescent COVID-19. Each CDR3 is given with its conserved first and last residue. The D gene is left open where the match is weak. Rows may omit the clone size; those that give it use once, few, many or a size class.

d_gene,abundance,j_gene,v_gene,CDR3aa,CDR3nt
NA,NA,TRBJ2-1,TRBV6-5,CASSREPLYNEQFF,TGTGCCAGCAGCCGGGAGCCCCTCTACAATGAGCAGTTCTTC
TRBD1,NA,TRBJ1-1,TRBV19,CASRKDRGNTEAFF,TGTGCCAGTAGAAAGGACAGGGGTAACACTGAAGCTTTCTTT
TRBD1,once,TRBJ2-1,TRBV19,CASRGSGGLNEQFF,TGTGCCAGTAGAGGTTCAGGGGGCTTGAATGAGCAGTTCTTC
TRBD2,once,TRBJ2-1,TRBV27,CASSPTRPTRLAEHSYNEQFF,TGTGCCAGCAGTCCGACGCGACCAACCCGACTAGCGGAACACTCCTACAATGAGCAGTTCTTC
NA,NA,TRBJ2-5,TRBV30,CAWSVVQGSSETQYF,TGTGCCTGGAGTGTAGTCCAGGGGTCATCAGAGACCCAGTACTTC
TRBD2,NA,TRBJ2-3,TRBV30,CAWSVPFPAGPQDTQYF,TGTGCCTGGAGTGTACCATTCCCAGCGGGGCCTCAGGATACGCAGTATTTT
NA,NA,TRBJ2-2,TRBV18,CASSPELNTGELFF,TGTGCCAGCTCACCTGAACTGAACACCGGGGAGCTGTTTTTT
TRBD2,few,TRBJ2-3,TRBV27,CASTPGTSLTDTQYF,TGTGCCAGCACCCCCGGGACTAGTCTAACAGATACGCAGTATTTT
NA,NA,TRBJ1-2,TRBV5-6,CASSLEREYYGYTF,TGTGCCAGCAGCTTGGAGAGAGAGTACTATGGCTACACCTTC
TRBD1,NA,TRBJ2-7,TRBV5-1,CASSLDGQGIGEQYF,TGCGCCAGCAGCTTGGACGGACAGGGGATCGGAGAGCAGTACTTC
NA,few,TRBJ2-2,TRBV2,CASSETRNTGELFF,TGTGCCAGCAGTGAAACAAGGAACACCGGGGAGCTGTTTTTT
TRBD2,NA,TRBJ2-1,TRBV19,CASSITASGNEQFF,TGTGCCAGTAGTATTACGGCTAGCGGGAATGAGCAGTTCTTC
NA,NA,TRBJ2-1,TRBV5-1,CASSYGSLGLNEQFF,TGCGCCAGCAGTTACGGGAGCCTTGGTTTAAATGAGCAGTTCTTC
TRBD1,NA,TRBJ1-2,TRBV4-1,CASSRPDRGNGYTF,TGCGCCAGCAGCCGCCCAGACAGGGGGAATGGCTACACCTTC
TRBD1,NA,TRBJ2-5,TRBV5-5,CASSRKTGQETQYF,TGTGCCAGCAGCAGGAAGACAGGGCAAGAGACCCAGTACTTC
TRBD2,NA,TRBJ2-5,TRBV19,CASSPGLAGATQYF,TGTGCCAGTAGTCCCGGACTAGCGGGCGCGACCCAGTACTTC
NA,NA,TRBJ2-2,TRBV11-2,CASSYSRRADTGELFF,TGTGCCAGCAGCTATTCGCGGAGGGCAGACACCGGGGAGCTGTTTTTT
TRBD1,NA,TRBJ1-2,TRBV9,CASSATEGASYGYTF,TGTGCCAGCAGCGCCACGGAGGGGGCGAGCTATGGCTACACCTTC
NA,NA,TRBJ1-1,TRBV6-6,CASSLTGTSEAFF,TGTGCCAGCAGCCTAACCGGGACATCTGAAGCTTTCTTT
TRBD2,NA,TRBJ2-7,TRBV7-2,CASSSEGLAGSSDEQYF,TGTGCCAGCAGCTCTGAGGGACTAGCGGGCTCCTCTGACGAGCAGTACTTC
NA,NA,TRBJ1-5,TRBV2,CASSRRGSLQHF,TGTGCCAGCAGTAGACGGGGATCTTTGCAGCATTTT
TRBD1,NA,TRBJ2-3,TRBV12-5,CASGFTRQGAGMYTDTQYF,TGTGCTAGTGGTTTCACCCGACAGGGGGCGGGGATGTATACAGATACGCAGTATTTT